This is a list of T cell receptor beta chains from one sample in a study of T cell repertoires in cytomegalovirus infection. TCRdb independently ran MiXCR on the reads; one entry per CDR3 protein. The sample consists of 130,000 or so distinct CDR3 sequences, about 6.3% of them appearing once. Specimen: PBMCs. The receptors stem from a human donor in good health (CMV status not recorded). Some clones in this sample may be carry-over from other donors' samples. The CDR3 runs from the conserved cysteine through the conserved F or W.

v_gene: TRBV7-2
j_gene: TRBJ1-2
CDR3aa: CASSLDAGEVGYTF

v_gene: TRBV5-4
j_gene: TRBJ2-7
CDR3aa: CASSLDSGGGEQYF

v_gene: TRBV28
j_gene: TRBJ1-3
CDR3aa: CASKGGTGWGNTIYF

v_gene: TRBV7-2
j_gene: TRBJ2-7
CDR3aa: CASSLARGTGSYEQYF

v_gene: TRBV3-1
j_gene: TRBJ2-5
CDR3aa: CASSLRRGSSETQYF

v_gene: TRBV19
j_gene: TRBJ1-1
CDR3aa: CASSFDRIGNRNTEAFF

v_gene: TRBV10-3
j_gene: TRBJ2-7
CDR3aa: CAISQPGLVEQYF

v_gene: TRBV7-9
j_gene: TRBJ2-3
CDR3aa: CASSPTEPVTDTQYF

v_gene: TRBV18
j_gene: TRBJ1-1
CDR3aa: CASSRPGTGSFAEAFF

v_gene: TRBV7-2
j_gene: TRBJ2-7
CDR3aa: CANSLEVRTRAYERYF

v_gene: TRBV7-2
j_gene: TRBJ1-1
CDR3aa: CASSRGGTGAENTEAFF

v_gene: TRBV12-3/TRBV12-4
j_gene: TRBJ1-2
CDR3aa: CASSFGPRDDYGYTF

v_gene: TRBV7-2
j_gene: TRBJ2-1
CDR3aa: CASSRVDEQFF

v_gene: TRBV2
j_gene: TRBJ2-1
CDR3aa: CASRGTGVSYNEQFF

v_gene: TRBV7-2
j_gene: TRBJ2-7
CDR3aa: CASSFQVDSYEQYF

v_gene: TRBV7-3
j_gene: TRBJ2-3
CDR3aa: CASSPPGTSGIEAQYF

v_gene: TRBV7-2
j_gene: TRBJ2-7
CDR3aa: CASSPIYQGNEQYF

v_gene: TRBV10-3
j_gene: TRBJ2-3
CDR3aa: CAITRGDTQYF

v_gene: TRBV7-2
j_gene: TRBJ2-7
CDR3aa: CASSFGTGGSYEQYF

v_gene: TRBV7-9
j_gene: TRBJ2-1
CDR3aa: CASSLGPLYNEQFF

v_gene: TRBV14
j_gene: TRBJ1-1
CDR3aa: CASSQEEAFF

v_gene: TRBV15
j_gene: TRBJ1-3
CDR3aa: CATSRDRQGFSGNTIYF

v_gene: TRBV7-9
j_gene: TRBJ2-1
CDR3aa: CASSLYMSSYNEQFF

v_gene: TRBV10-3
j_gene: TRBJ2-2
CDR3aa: CAISERLAGGNTGELFF

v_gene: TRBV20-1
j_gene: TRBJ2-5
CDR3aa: CSARQPGQNQETQYF

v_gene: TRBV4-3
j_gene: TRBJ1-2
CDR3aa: CASSQDQGRTYGYTF

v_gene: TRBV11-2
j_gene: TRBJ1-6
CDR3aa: CASSVDRYNSPLHF

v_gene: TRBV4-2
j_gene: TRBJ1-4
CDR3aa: CASSQDEQINEKLFF

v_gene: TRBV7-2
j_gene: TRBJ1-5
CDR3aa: CASSLVWDSNQPQHF

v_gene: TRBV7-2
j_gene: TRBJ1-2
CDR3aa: CASSFSTGGVYGYTF

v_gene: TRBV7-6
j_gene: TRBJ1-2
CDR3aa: CASSPGQSHGYTF

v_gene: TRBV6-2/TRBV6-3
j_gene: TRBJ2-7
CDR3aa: CASSFGQGPYEQYF

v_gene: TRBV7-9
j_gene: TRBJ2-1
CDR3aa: CASSVQGFDEQFF

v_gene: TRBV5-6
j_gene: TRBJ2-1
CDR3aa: CASSRQGGTYNEQFF

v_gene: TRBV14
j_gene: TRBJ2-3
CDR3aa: CASSQLVGQGADTQYF

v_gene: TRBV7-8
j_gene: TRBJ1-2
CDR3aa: CASSSKGGQGENYGYTF

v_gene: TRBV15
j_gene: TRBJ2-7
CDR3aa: CATSRDLELYEQYF

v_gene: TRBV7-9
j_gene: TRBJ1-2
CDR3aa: CASSRTGGNAASYGYTF

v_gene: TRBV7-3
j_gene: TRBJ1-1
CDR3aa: CASSFEGNTEAFF

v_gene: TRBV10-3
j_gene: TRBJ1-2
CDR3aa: CAISEPRSAYGYTF

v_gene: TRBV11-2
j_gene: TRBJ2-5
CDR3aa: CASSQSETSPEETQYF

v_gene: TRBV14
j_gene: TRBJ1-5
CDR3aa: CASSQTTAQPQHF

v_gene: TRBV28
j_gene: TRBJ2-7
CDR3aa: CASRTRDRYYEQYF

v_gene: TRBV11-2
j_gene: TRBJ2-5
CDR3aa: CASSLVWRGQETQYF

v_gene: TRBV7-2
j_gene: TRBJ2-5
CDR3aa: CASSSGGLETQYF

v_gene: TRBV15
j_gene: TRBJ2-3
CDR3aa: CATNFGRRGSTDTQYF

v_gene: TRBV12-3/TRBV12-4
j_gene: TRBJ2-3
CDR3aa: CASSMTSGGSTDTQYF

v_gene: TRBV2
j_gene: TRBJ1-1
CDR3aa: CASCGRGGTEAFF

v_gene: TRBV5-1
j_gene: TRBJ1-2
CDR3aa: CASSLARGPHYGYTF

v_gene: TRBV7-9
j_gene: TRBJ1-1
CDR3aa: CASTQRAGEAFF

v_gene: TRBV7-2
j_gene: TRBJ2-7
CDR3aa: CASRRDRAAYEQYF

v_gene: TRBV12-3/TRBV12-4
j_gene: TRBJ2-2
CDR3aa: CASSARTGGITGELFF

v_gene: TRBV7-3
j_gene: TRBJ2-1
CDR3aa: CASSSFSRPNNEQFF

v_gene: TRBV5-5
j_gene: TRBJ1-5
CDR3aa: CASSSGAENQPQHF